The T cell receptor (beta chain) described here comes from a study of blood T cell repertoires in COVID-19 (dated by TCRdb to the early 2020s). As for the study more broadly: The collaborator samples originated in the United States, Italy and Spain and spanned the acute and convalescent phases of COVID-19. The prospective study material was composed of cDNA or gDNA derived from T cells, B-cell-depleted T cells, or PBMCs. Where HLA class I and class II types were available, the types were taken from metadata supplied by the sample provider, not from assay-based typing. Nearly every sample came with metadata listing a de-identified subject ID, COVID-19 status, age in years and sex. The samples were drawn from the first 160 participants of the ongoing ImmuneRACE study and from over 950 subjects provided by 6 global collaborators. Subjects who had been exposed to COVID-19, were actively infected with it, or had recovered from it provided the deeply sampled blood TCRbeta repertoires that made up the dataset. The repertoires were released in a freely available public database intended as a resource for research on the immune response to SARS-CoV-2.

Comments on this clone: Its cognate antigen has yet to be identified. No much larger clone is present one base from it, and per-base qualities are unavailable.

Study-level results and caveats: How much clinical and demographic metadata was included differed by source and by participant, and the metadata was provided uncurated.

Collaborating institutions collected whole blood in K2EDTA tubes following their own protocols. For TCRbeta analysis, collaborators shipped samples as frozen whole blood, isolated PBMCs, or DNA extracted from either of those sample types. The immunoSEQ Assay, a bias-controlled multiplex PCR, was used to amplify TCRbeta CDR3 regions from genomic DNA. From the authors' description of their analysis: Within the assay, amplification of reference gene primers was used to estimate how many nucleated cells each sample contained. Sequence reads were collapsed and filtered to measure the absolute abundance of every unique TCRbeta CDR3 rearrangement. For each sample, productive Simpson clonality was calculated as the square root of Simpson's diversity index over productive rearrangements. Not all clones reach the TCRdb copy of this immuneACCESS table, which keeps in-frame sequences only. Checked studies attribute under half of the gap to unresolved V genes and leave the rest unexplained. V and J calls and clone size are given by that table; D and trimming were obtained from the DNA. The sample table shows 210,000 or so clones, and 80% to 90% are seen once. Approximately 8% of the sample is held by the ten biggest clonotypes.

The specimen was peripheral blood. This TCR was recovered from a woman aged 45-65 years with active or convalescent COVID-19.

For the CDR3, the sequence is CASSPDRDQPQHF. In nucleotide form, the sequence is TGCGCCAGCAGCCCGGACAGGGATCAGCCCCAGCATTTT. The receptor chain draws on TRBV5-1 and TRBJ1-5, and 8 junction bases match TRBD1. Per the germline V gene, SGHRS is the CDR1 and YFSETQ is the CDR2. Spanning cysteine to phenylalanine, the CDR3 consists of 13 amino acids. Only the CDR3 DNA is retained, 39 bases long and in frame from the first base. Germline trimming: 4 bases from V, 5 bases from J; junction bases outside gene matches: 2.